Listed here are 10 T cell receptor beta chains from one sample, sequenced in a study of cytomegalovirus exposure and HLA in healthy donors. Amplification used 60 Vbeta primers and 13 Jbeta primers. Produced via immunoSEQ multiplex PCR; TCRdb's table is partial and in-frame only. The sample consists of about 190,000 clones, about four fifths of them appearing once. The sample comprised PBMCs. The source is a woman aged 45-59 years in good health and CMV-seropositive.

This chain links TRBV7-3 with TRBJ2-3; TRBD2 is a possible D gene (7 bases). The germline V and J ends were trimmed by 2 bases and 0 bases, with 12 bases remaining between them. The germline CDR1 and CDR2 sequences are SGHTA and FQGTGA. The CDR3 loop spans 16 amino acids. The CDR3: CASSLEGGASTDTQYF. The CDR3 bases are TGTGCCAGCAGCTTAGAAGGGGGGGCTAGCACAGATACGCAGTATTTT. The full variable domain, with the rest looked up from reference TRBV7-3 and TRBJ2-3, is GAGVSQTPSNKVTEKGKYVELRCDPISGHTALYWYRQSLGQGPEFLIYFQGTGAADDSGLPNDRFFAVRPEGSVSTLKIQRTERGDSAVYLCASSLEGGASTDTQYFGPGTRLTVL.

The chain uses TRBV2 and TRBJ1-2, with 9 positions matching TRBD1. With 5 bases clipped from V and 8 bases from J, the junction kept 3 bases outside the gene matches. Germline V CDR1 and CDR2: SNHLY, FYNNEI. The CDR3 covers 12 residues. Written as DNA, the CDR3 is TGTGCCAGCAGTTGGGACAGGGAGGGCTACACCTTC. It encodes CASSWDREGYTF. The variable domain in full, with the rest retrieved from reference TRBV2 and TRBJ1-2, is EPEVTQTPSHQVTQMGQEVILRCVPISNHLYFYWYRQILGQKVEFLVSFYNNEISEKSEIFDDQFSVERPDGSNFTLKIRSTKLEDSAMYFCASSWDREGYTFGSGTRLTVV.

The chain couples TRBV6-1 to TRBJ1-6; maybe TRBD1 (6 bases). V was shortened by 2 bases and J by 0 bases, with 14 bases between the two germline ends. CDR1 and CDR2 from the germline V gene are MNHNS and SASEGT. This CDR3 has 18 residues. CDR3 in amino acids: CASSEKGHLSSYNSPLHF. In DNA form, the CDR3 reads TGTGCCAGCAGTGAAAAGGGACACCTCAGCTCCTATAATTCACCCCTCCACTTT.

This sequence joins TRBV11-2 and TRBJ2-2; 10 bases map to TRBD1. From germline, CDR1 is SGHAT and CDR2 FQNNGV. The CDR3 totals 17 residues. The J segment lost 6 bases and the V segment lost 5 bases, leaving 12 bases of the junction unmatched. The CDR3 protein is CASSRGDRGRLAGELFF. CDR3 bases: TGTGCCAGCAGCCGGGGCGACAGGGGGCGCTTAGCCGGGGAGCTGTTTTTT.

This chain joins TRBV5-1 and TRBJ1-2; 8 bases are a match to TRBD1. V was pared by 0 bases and J by 8 bases, with 6 bases of the junction left unmatched. CDR3 length: 14 amino acids. Germline V CDR1 and CDR2: SGHRS, YFSETQ. The CDR3 DNA is TGCGCCAGCAGCTTGGGGGACAGGTCGGGGGGCTACACCTTC. This gives the protein CASSLGDRSGGYTF. Combining the CDR3 with reference TRBV5-1 and TRBJ1-2 gives the whole variable domain KAGVTQTPRYLIKTRGQQVTLSCSPISGHRSVSWYQQTPGQGLQFLFEYFSETQRNKGNFPGRFSGRQFSNSRSEMNVSTLELGDSALYLCASSLGDRSGGYTFGSGTRLTVV.

This clone was seen a single time. The sample holds other DNA sequences that translate to the same CDR3. The chain uses TRBV9 and TRBJ1-3, with D possibly TRBD1 on 5 matching bases. The germline V and J ends were trimmed by 3 bases and 1 base, with 8 bases remaining between them. CDR3 length equals 14 residues. Germline loops: CDR1 SGDLS, CDR2 YYNGEE. CDR3 sequence (DNA): TGTGCCAGCAGCGGGGGGGGATCTGGAAACACCATATATTTT. Amino acids: CASSGGGSGNTIYF.

The V call is TRBV28, the J call TRBJ2-1, with 8 positions matching TRBD1. Per the germline V gene, CDR1 is MDHEN and CDR2 is SYDVKM. The trim removed 3 bases at V and 5 bases at J, leaving 6 bases unmatched. The CDR3 sequence is 15 residues long. The CDR3: CASSFPWTGNNEQFF. Written as DNA, the CDR3 is TGTGCCAGCAGTTTCCCTTGGACAGGGAACAATGAGCAGTTCTTC.

V is TRBV20-1 and J is TRBJ1-1; TRBD1 agrees at 7 bases. Trimming removed 4 bases from V and 12 bases from J; junction bases left unmatched: 8. CDR1 and CDR2 from the germline V gene are DFQATT and SNEGSKA (reference sequence). CDR3 length: 11 amino acids. CDR3 in DNA: TGCAGTGCTAAAGGCCGGGACAGTTCTTTCTTT. Translating it yields CSAKGRDSSFF.

The gene calls are TRBV7-3 and TRBJ2-2; 9 bases are a match to TRBD1. Germline V CDR1 and CDR2: SGHTA, FQGTGA. The length of the CDR3 is 15 residues. V lost 5 bases to trimming and J lost 7 bases; unmatched junction nucleotides: 8. CDR3 amino acids: CASSIHRGQGGELFF. CDR3 coding DNA: TGTGCCAGCAGCATACACAGGGGGCAGGGCGGGGAGCTGTTTTTT.

The rearrangement links TRBV4-1 to TRBJ1-4; 10 bases map to TRBD1. CDR3 length equals 17 residues. J lost 8 bases, V lost 1 base, and 10 bases had no gene match. In germline, CDR1 is MGHRA, CDR2 YSYEKL. As DNA, the CDR3 is TGCGCCAGCAGCCAAGTGGGATTGACAGGGGGCTGGGAAAAACTGTTTTTT. Protein sequence: CASSQVGLTGGWEKLFF.